This entry features one T cell receptor beta chain sequence. Its antigen remains unknown. As for time point: cycle 4 day 1 (C4D1), after less than 7 weeks of nivolumab. There was relapse after autologous stem cell transplantation in every patient, and there was variation in brentuximab vedotin exposure. Magnetic negative selection served to purify CD4+ T cells out of PBMCs that had been thawed. Patients reached a best response of complete response, partial response or progressive disease. The sample is drawn from a study of PD-1 blockade in classical Hodgkin lymphoma. Overall study findings and caveats: TCR diversity in CD4+, not CD8+, cells rose significantly by C4D1. Similar baseline diversity was found in complete responders and newly diagnosed patients. Reasons behind the repertoire differences stay unclear, perhaps disease activity or earlier therapy.

CDR1 GTSNPN and CDR2 SVGIG come from the germline V gene (reference sequence). This CDR3 spans 13 amino acids. The V end was cut by 2 bases, the J end by 2 bases, with 7 bases between. Assay used: immunoSEQ multiplex PCR; TCRdb lists only in-frame clones, some missing. The repertoire includes about 18,000 clones, roughly 77% of them detected once, and roughly 2.6% sits in the top ten. The chain couples TRBV30 to TRBJ2-1; D is uncertain. The receptor was derived from a human donor with classical Hodgkin lymphoma. Sequencing was performed on CD4+ T cells from blood, taken before the fourth cycle of nivolumab. The CDR3 spells CAWSITTYNEQFF. CDR3 nucleotide sequence: TGTGCCTGGAGTATTACTACCTACAATGAGCAGTTCTTC.